This T cell receptor (beta chain) was obtained from a study of post-analysis software for immune sequencing data. Study in general: Disease courses included relapsing-remitting, secondary progressive and progressive-relapsing multiple sclerosis. The study's findings and limits: Four or five TRBV segments occurring more often in patients than controls included TRBV5-6, TRBV5-1 and TRBV20-1. Same-batch preparations were strongly co-clustered by F measure. Multiple sclerosis patients showed significantly lower normalized Chao1 diversity than controls did.

Points on this clonotype: Its cognate antigen is unknown.

Included in the TCR beta cDNA libraries were unique molecular identifiers. Researchers reported roughly 0.5 million cDNA molecules coming from roughly 1 to 10 million T cells. TCRdb re-analysed the PCR reads in MiXCR, keeping a single row per CDR3 protein. Among about 810,000 distinct CDR3 sequences, under 70% were seen once, and the ten largest hold roughly 4.4%. The germline CDR1 and CDR2 sequences are SGHAT and FQNNGV. V lost 2 bases to trimming and J lost 8 bases, with 28 bases between them. This CDR3 region has 19 residues. This receptor was identified in a girl aged 5-17 years with multiple sclerosis. The sample consisted of blood. The chain joins TRBV11-2 to TRBJ2-1, with D possibly matching TRBD2 (6 bases). The CDR3 DNA is TGTGCCAGCAGCTTATATTCGCGGGATCACCGGGAACCAAGTCATGAGCAGTTCTTC. Amino acid sequence: CASSLYSRDHREPSHEQFF. Filled out from reference TRBV11-2 and TRBJ2-1, the complete variable domain reads EAGVAQSPRYKIIEKRQSVAFWCNPISGHATLYWYQQILGQGPKLLIQFQNNGVVDDSQLPKDRFSAERLKGVDSTLKIQPAKLEDSAVYLCASSLYSRDHREPSHEQFFGPGTRLTVL.